Presented here are 15 T cell receptor beta chains from one specimen sequenced in a study of beta chain features in type 1 diabetes (dated by TCRdb to about 2018). Paper-wide results and their limitations: In all four CD4+ subsets, TCRB CDR3 length was moderately but significantly shorter in type 1 diabetes patients.

No antigen is known for these receptors. The receptor library was made with the immunoSEQ multiplex PCR assay. All of the isolated RNA was reverse transcribed with the High Capacity cDNA Reverse Transcription Kit, so expressed TCRB transcripts were sequenced. In its TCRdb copy, this immuneACCESS table keeps in-frame sequences only and misses some clones. Where compared with another copy, unresolved V genes explain less than half of these, and the others have no known cause. The sample yields 130,000 or so clones; 15% to 20% were counted once. About 2.1% of the sample is held by the ten biggest clonotypes. The sample was central memory CD4+ T cells from blood. Every receptor here comes from a man aged 25 to 45 with type 1 diabetes.

This sequence joins TRBV7-2 and TRBJ2-2, with D uncertain. This CDR3 spans 13 amino acids. The germline CDR1 and CDR2 sequences are SGHTA and FQGNSA. Trimming removed 3 bases from V and 2 bases from J, with 4 bases in between. CDR3 sequence: CASSFGNTGELFF. Here the CDR3 DNA reads TGTGCCAGCAGCTTCGGCAACACCGGGGAGCTGTTTTTT.

The rearrangement joins TRBV4-3 to TRBJ1-1; no reliable D call. The CDR3 has 17 residues. The germline gives CDR1 LGHNA, CDR2 YSLEER. Trimming pared 4 bases from V and 5 bases from J, leaving 23 bases between. CDR3 residues: CASSLERSRRIITEAFF. The CDR3 DNA reads as TGCGCCAGCAGCCTCGAGAGGTCACGGCGGATTATAACTGAAGCTTTCTTT.

V usage is TRBV11-3 and J usage is TRBJ2-1, with D perhaps TRBD1 (5 bases). Trimming cost V 3 bases and J 5 bases, with 14 bases left between them. Per the germline V gene, CDR1 is SGHNT and CDR2 is YENEEA. CDR3 size: 15 residues. Written as DNA, the CDR3 is TGTGCCAGCAGCTTGGGGCAGGGTCCGGACAATGAGCAGTTCTTC. Its translation is CASSLGQGPDNEQFF.

The chain is built from TRBV20-1 and TRBJ2-2; no firm D call. The CDR3 is made up of 11 amino acids. V was shortened by 2 bases and J by 6 bases, with 4 bases between the two germline ends. The germline CDR1 and CDR2 sequences are DFQATT and SNEGSKA (reference sequence). Here the CDR3 reads CSARYAGELFF. As DNA, the CDR3 is TGCAGTGCTAGATACGCCGGGGAGCTGTTTTTT.

The gene calls are TRBV7-6 and TRBJ2-3; D is perhaps TRBD1 (5 bases). Trimming pared 7 bases from V and 6 bases from J, leaving 20 bases between. The CDR3 sequence is 15 residues long. Germline V gene data show CDR1 as SGHVS and CDR2 as FNYEAQ. The CDR3 loop reads CASTYGAPEVDTQYF. DNA for the CDR3: TGTGCCAGCACTTATGGGGCACCCGAGGTGGATACGCAGTATTTT.

This clone was counted many times. CDR3 nucleotide sequence: TGTGCCACCAGCTCAAATTCCCGGGAGACCCAGTACTTC. It codes for CATSSNSRETQYF. The chain couples TRBV15 to TRBJ2-5; no clear D. CDR1 and CDR2 from the germline V gene are LNHNV and YYDKDF (reference sequence). There are 13 residues in the CDR3. V was trimmed by 5 bases and J by 5 bases, leaving 12 bases between them.

This CDR3 reads CASSLSTDTQYF. CDR3 in DNA: TGTGCCAGCAGTTTAAGCACAGATACGCAGTATTTT. The chain links TRBV2 to TRBJ2-3; D is ambiguous. The CDR3 is 12 amino acids. The germline CDR1 and CDR2 sequences are SNHLY and FYNNEI. V dropped 5 bases and J dropped 0 bases, with 3 bases sitting between them.

The chain joins TRBV7-2 to TRBJ2-2; D remains ambiguous. This CDR3 comprises 13 residues. Trimming took off 6 bases at V and 6 bases at J, with 11 bases between the two ends. Germline lookup yields CDR1 SGHTA and CDR2 FQGNSA. As DNA, the CDR3 is TGTGCCAGCAGGATAGATATTGCCGGGGAGCTGTTTTTT. As protein: CASRIDIAGELFF. Combining the CDR3 with reference TRBV7-2 and TRBJ2-2 gives the whole variable domain GAGVSQSPSNKVTEKGKDVELRCDPISGHTALYWYRQSLGQGLEFLIYFQGNSAPDKSGLPSDRFSAERTGGSVSTLTIQRTQQEDSAVYLCASRIDIAGELFFGEGSRLTVL.

CDR3 protein: CASSIWAAGKEETQYF. Written as DNA, the CDR3 is TGTGCCAGTAGTATTTGGGCTGCAGGGAAGGAAGAGACCCAGTACTTC. The chain employs TRBV19 and TRBJ2-5; tentative D call: TRBD1 (5 bases). Germline V gene data show CDR1 as LNHDA and CDR2 as SQIVND (reference sequence). The CDR3 covers 16 residues. Trimming pared 3 bases from V and 3 bases from J, leaving 17 bases between.

In its sample, this clone was seen a few times. The chain has TRBV25-1 and TRBJ2-7, with 10 bases lining up with TRBD1. The CDR3 is made up of 15 amino acids. Germline lookup yields CDR1 MGHDK and CDR2 SYGVNS. V trimming: 4 bases; J trimming: 3 bases; junction bases outside the gene matches: 6. The CDR3 region has the DNA TGTGCCAGCAGTGCTTCGGGGACAGGGGACTACGAGCAGTACTTC. It specifies CASSASGTGDYEQYF.

The chain links TRBV7-6 to TRBJ2-1, with 11 bases matching TRBD1. J gave up 6 bases and V 3 bases, and 4 bases lay outside the gene matches. The CDR3 has 15 amino acids. The V gene's germline CDR1 is SGHVS and CDR2 FNYEAQ. The chain's CDR3 is CASSLGQGGVNEQFF. The CDR3 coding sequence is TGTGCCAGCAGCTTGGGACAGGGGGGCGTCAATGAGCAGTTCTTC.

This clone was counted between two and nine times. The CDR3 protein is CASSFTGVGYTF. Here the CDR3 DNA reads TGTGCCAGCAGTTTTACAGGGGTCGGCTACACCTTC. This chain connects TRBV28 to TRBJ1-2; 7 bases line up with TRBD1. This CDR3 has 12 amino acids. V trimming: 3 bases; J trimming: 8 bases; junction bases outside the gene matches: 3. Germline V gene sequence: CDR1 MDHEN, CDR2 SYDVKM.

This clone was seen a few times. The rearrangement joins TRBV27 to TRBJ1-1, with TRBD1 identical over 8 bases. This CDR3 has 13 amino acids. Germline CDR1 and CDR2: MNHEY and SMNVEV (reference sequence). The V gene end was trimmed by 6 bases and the J gene end by 7 bases; junction bases not matched to a gene: 7. CDR3 nucleotide sequence: TGTGCCAGCAGCACAGGGGGGTTTCGTGAAGCTTTCTTT. Its translation is CASSTGGFREAFF.

The chain employs TRBV13 and TRBJ1-6; TRBD1 matches 10 bases. V shed 5 bases, J shed 8 bases, and the junction held 12 bases outside the gene matches. Per germline, CDR1 PRHDT and CDR2 FYEKMQ (reference sequence). The CDR3 loop spans 17 amino acids. The CDR3 here is CASSTGQGMSVDSPLHF. The CDR3, as DNA: TGTGCCAGCAGCACGGGACAGGGGATGTCTGTTGATTCACCCCTCCACTTT.

J is TRBJ1-4 and V is TRBV30, with TRBD1 matching 9 bases. CDR1 GTSNPN and CDR2 SVGIG come from the germline V gene (reference sequence). The V and J ends lost 4 bases and 8 bases, in that order; junction bases with no gene match: 11. The CDR3 is 15 amino acids. The CDR3, as DNA: TGTGCCTGGAACCTTCCGGGACAGGGCATAGAAAAACTGTTTTTT. Translated, it gives CAWNLPGQGIEKLFF.